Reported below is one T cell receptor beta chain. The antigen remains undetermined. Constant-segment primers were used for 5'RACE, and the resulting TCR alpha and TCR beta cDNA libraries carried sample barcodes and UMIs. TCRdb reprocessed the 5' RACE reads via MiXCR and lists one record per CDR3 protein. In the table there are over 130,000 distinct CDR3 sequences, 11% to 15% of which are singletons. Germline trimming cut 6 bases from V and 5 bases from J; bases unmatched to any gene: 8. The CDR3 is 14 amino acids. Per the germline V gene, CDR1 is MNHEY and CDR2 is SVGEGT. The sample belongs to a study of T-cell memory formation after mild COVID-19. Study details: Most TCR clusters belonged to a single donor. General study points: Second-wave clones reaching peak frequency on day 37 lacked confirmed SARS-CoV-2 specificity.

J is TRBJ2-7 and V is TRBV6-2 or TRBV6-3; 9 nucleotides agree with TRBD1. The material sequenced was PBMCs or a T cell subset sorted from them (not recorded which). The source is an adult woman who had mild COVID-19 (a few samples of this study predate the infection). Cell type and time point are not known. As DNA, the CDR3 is TGTGCCAGCAGGGGACAGGGATTCGCCCACGAGCAGTACTTC. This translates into CASRGQGFAHEQYF.